This T cell receptor (beta chain) emerged from a study of cytomegalovirus exposure and HLA in healthy donors (TCRdb year 2017). For context, the study as a whole: An earlier analysis of roughly 500 of the donors reported 276 Gb of sequence data and 95 million to 140 million unique TCR beta sequences obtained from approximately 180 million T cells. All discovery cohort repertoires had been generated on a single sequencing platform. Roughly five DR-DQ haplotypes were handled as single units for association and clustering, since linkage in the cohort was strong. Typing coverage varied by locus: roughly 629-630 donors for A, B, C, DRB1 and DQB1; about 520 for DQA1; nearly 610 for DPA1; roughly 450 for DPB1. A later genetic analysis used genome-wide SNP genotypes for about 55% of the 666 donors, treating that subset as a discovery cohort. High-throughput TCR immunosequencing, statistical association of individual TCRs with disease status, and machine learning were combined to predict cytomegalovirus infection status. The study aimed to test whether cataloging public T cell receptors could reveal signatures of past pathogen exposure. Besides the first cohort of 500 to 700 subjects, a separate validation cohort made up of 120 different subjects was used. In the later analysis, no new phenotypic data were used to find candidate immune exposures; instead, reliance was placed on TCR beta sequences and their occurrence across donors. Donor age, sex, ethnicity and CMV serostatus were compiled together with the repertoire data. HLA typing included class I and class II loci at four-digit resolution. Roughly 300 gigabases of sequencing data and tens of millions of unique TCR sequences were included in an early release covering several hundred HLA-typed donors. The T cell repertoires of under 750 subjects were profiled by immunosequencing and related to cytomegalovirus serostatus. Among the roughly 400 genotyped donors, about 85% belonged to the genetic ancestry cluster associated with self-reported Caucasian donors. Among about 400 genotyped donors of the cohort, an average of about 220,000 unique TCR beta nucleotide sequences was sequenced per donor, of which roughly 17% were non-productive. In a later analysis, previously published TCR beta repertoires from 550 to 700 donors were re-analyzed and high-resolution HLA genotyping was added so that TCR occurrence patterns could be studied. To decide whether each TCR beta V gene segment behaved as functional or pseudogenic, an earlier analysis of approximately 590 of the donors relied on high-throughput TCR beta sequencing. Results the study describes overall, beyond this receptor: Because the 87-base-pair reads could not distinguish some IMGT-functional V segments, including TRBV6-2 and TRBV6-3, those segments were excluded. The classifier was reported to diagnose cytomegalovirus status with high specificity and sensitivity in both the original cohort and the validation cohort. Broadly in line with IMGT annotations, most TCR beta V segments showed up in productive rearrangements about 90% or about 30% of the time in an earlier analysis of a few hundred of the donors. In a later genetic analysis, fewer N-insertions in productive TCRs were reported among donors in an Asian-associated ancestry cluster than the roughly 700-donor mean. In this cohort, only TCR beta chains were sequenced, and detectable features were limited by the absence of alpha or paired-chain data. Assigning TCR associations to individual alleles was difficult when HLA alleles, especially DR and DQ, strongly co-occurred. Immune exposure information for the cohort was limited to CMV serostatus. Roughly uniform sequencing depth across donors was assumed in presence/absence analyses, although this assumption may not hold. The authors suggested that the approach could potentially be extended to other disease states and immunological phenotypes. Linkage disequilibrium might explain the correlated functional status among segregating V segments, but an unknown experimental factor could not be excluded. A further reported finding was that TCR beta sequences accurately predicted the HLA-A and HLA-B alleles for most subjects in the first cohort. In vitro tests confirmed that a few of the cytomegalovirus-associated TCR beta chains recognize cytomegalovirus antigens. Because counts were too low, some 17 rarely observed V segments, including chromosome 9 orphons, were excluded from the earlier analysis of 587 of the donors. In a later analysis, HLA-associated TCR beta chains showed more clonal expansion and lower generation probabilities than non-associated chains that were equally common. Most TCR sequences were seen in very few donors, while some public TCRs were found in many individuals. The study gave a list of some 150 TCR beta chains associated with cytomegalovirus. V-gene and J-gene trimming of TCR beta chains was associated with a missense DCLRE1C variant in a later genetic analysis, and the association was replicated in an independent cohort. At a false discovery rate of 0.05, a later analysis linked fewer than 20,000 TCR beta sequences to specific HLA alleles. In a later analysis, TCR association rates were found to vary across HLA loci, with the most associated TCRs seen for DRB1 alleles and the fewest for HLA-C alleles. The sequencing pipeline was judged likely to have produced a cluster of highly shared sequence variants as a technical artifact. Because HLA typing was missing for some donors at each locus, association tests included only the typed subset. According to a later analysis, most CMV-associated TCR beta chains appeared to be HLA-restricted, and the HLA associations seemed to be driven largely by CMV exposure. A later analysis reported that several top co-occurrence clusters appeared linked to parvovirus B19, influenza, CMV and Epstein-Barr virus.

Of note for this clone: What this receptor recognizes is not known. Base qualities are not at hand, and no much larger clone is one base apart.

The cohort consisted of 650 to 700 healthy bone marrow donors. At the time of sampling, all cohort members were nominally healthy, though unrecorded immune exposures were likely present. The donor tested CMV seropositive and was one of the 289 seropositive cohort members. A peripheral blood sample was provided by each donor, and peripheral blood mononuclear cells were used for TCR beta sequencing. Genomic DNA extraction from the blood cell samples was performed with the Qiagen DNeasy Blood Extraction Kit. Taken from cysteine to phenylalanine, the CDR3 has 15 residues. Just CDR3 DNA is preserved here, 45 bases in frame from base 1. For CDR1 and CDR2, the germline V gene lists SGHTA and FQGNSA. Trimming takes 6 bases off V and 0 bases off J; junction bases not matched to a gene: 6. The library was prepared using the immunoSEQ multiplex PCR assay. For the multiplex PCR, a mixture combining 60 forward primers for TCR Vbeta segments and 13 reverse primers for TCR Jbeta segments was used. Amplification of the CDR3 region of rearranged TCR beta genes was performed with a multiplex PCR assay on genomic DNA. Amplified TCR beta libraries were sequenced as 87-base-pair reads on the Illumina HiSeq System. The original methods were these. A later analysis counted about 80 million unique TCR beta chains across the 550 to 700 repertoires, and some 11 million of these chains were shared by at least two donors. To remove PCR and sequencing errors, raw reads were error-corrected and collapsed into unique sequences using a nearest-neighbor algorithm that merged closely related sequences. To assign V, D and J gene segments, CDR3 sequences were aligned to IMGT reference sequences. For a sequence to be retained, a match of at least six nucleotides was required to both a V gene segment and a J gene segment. A rearrangement was called productive if the CDR3 had no stop codons and remained in frame with V and J, and every other rearrangement was called non-productive. CDR3 was defined according to IMGT convention as the region running from the second conserved V-encoded cysteine to the conserved J-encoded phenylalanine. Sequences without an unambiguous match to a single V gene segment were excluded from the earlier analysis of 587 of the donors. In an earlier analysis of 450 to 700 of the donors, V segments were called functional above 56.7% productive rearrangements and were called segregating when the between-donor standard deviation exceeded 5%. A statistical classification framework was developed to diagnose cytomegalovirus status using the catalog of TCR beta chain sequences. V and J gene assignment, in a later analysis, came from comparing TCR nucleotide sequences with IMGT/GENE-DB human TR gene sequences. The TCRdist pipeline was used in a later analysis to assign CDR3 sequences and most-parsimonious VDJ recombination scenarios. A later analysis defined each TCR beta chain by its CDR3 amino acid sequence plus V-gene family, and excluded reads lacking a unique V-gene family. A later analysis removed 550 to 700 highly shared, low-generation-probability nucleotide sequences to deal with suspected cross-contamination and a sequencing artifact. For each public chain, a later analysis derived a clonal expansion index from normalized ranks of inferred template counts within each repertoire. In a later analysis, generation probabilities were computed using a VDJ recombination model fitted to out-of-frame rearrangements, and the results were checked against IGoR. Hypergeometric tests were used in a later analysis to score TCR-TCR, TCR-HLA and TCR-CMV co-occurrence, with a repertoire-size bias correction applied to the TCR pairs. A later analysis estimated false discovery rates by permuting HLA or CMV assignments 20 times. In a later analysis, co-occurring TCRs were grouped using DBSCAN, and TCRdist sequence similarity was added for clustering within HLA-allele-positive subsets. Repertoires with fewer than 30,000 or more than 120,000 public chains were left out of co-occurrence clustering, as were about 5 repertoires with anomalous nucleotide sharing. The table was pulled from immuneACCESS by TCRdb, which kept in-frame rearrangements only. Such tables lose some clones; where checked, under half of the loss comes from unresolved V genes, and the rest has no known cause. V, J and clone size were drawn from that table, and D and trimming were deduced from the DNA. For this sample the table gives roughly 75,000 clones, of which approximately 80% were detected only once. The biggest ten clones account for 15% to 20% of the sample.

The sequenced sample consisted of PBMCs. The clonotype originates from a man aged 65 to 85 in good health and CMV-seropositive. This receptor chain uses TRBV7-2 and TRBJ2-7; 9 bases in the middle match TRBD2. The base sequence is TGTGCCAGCAGTAATAGCGGGGGAGTCTCCTACGAGCAGTACTTC. It translates as CASSNSGGVSYEQYF. The full variable domain, completed from the reference TRBV7-2 and TRBJ2-7 proteins outside the CDR3, reads GAGVSQSPSNKVTEKGKDVELRCDPISGHTALYWYRQSLGQGLEFLIYFQGNSAPDKSGLPSDRFSAERTGGSVSTLTIQRTQQEDSAVYLCASSNSGGVSYEQYFGPGTRLTVT.